This T cell receptor beta chain was documented in a study of OX40 agonist ivuxolimab in advanced cancers. Study-wide findings and caveats: By week 6 at 0.1 to 3.0 mg/kg, blood CD4+ and CD8+ T cells had expanded clonally.

Notes on this clone: The antigen is undetermined.

Produced via immunoSEQ multiplex PCR; TCRdb's table is partial and in-frame only. Here the sample spans roughly 60,000 clones, about 82% being singletons. This sequence was found in an adult with an advanced solid tumor such as melanoma, head and neck, liver or kidney cancer. The specimen comprised CD4+ or CD8+ T cells sorted from blood, sampled in a trial of the OX40 agonist ivuxolimab.

For the CDR3, the DNA is TGTGCCAGCAGCCGGACTGGGACTAGCGGAAGCTACAATGAGCAGTTCTTC. As protein: CASSRTGTSGSYNEQFF. The chain combines TRBV4-2 with TRBJ2-1; TRBD2 agrees at 11 bases. The trim removed 4 bases at V and 3 bases at J, leaving 8 bases unmatched. The CDR3 runs to 17 residues. CDR1 and CDR2 (germline): LGHNA, YNFKEQ.